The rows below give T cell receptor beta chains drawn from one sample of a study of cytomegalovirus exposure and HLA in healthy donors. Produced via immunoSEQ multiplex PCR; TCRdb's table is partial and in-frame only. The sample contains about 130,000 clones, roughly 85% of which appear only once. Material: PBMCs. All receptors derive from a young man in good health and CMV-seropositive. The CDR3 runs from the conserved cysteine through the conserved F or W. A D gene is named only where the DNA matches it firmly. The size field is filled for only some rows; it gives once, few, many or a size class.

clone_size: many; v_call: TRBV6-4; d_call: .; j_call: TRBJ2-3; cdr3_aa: CASSDSAGTDTQYF; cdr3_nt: TGTGCCAGCAGTGACTCAGCGGGCACAGATACGCAGTATTTT
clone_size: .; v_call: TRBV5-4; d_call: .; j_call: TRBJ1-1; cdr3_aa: CASSGTEAGMWGNTEAFF; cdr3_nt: TGTGCCAGCAGCGGAACCGAGGCAGGGATGTGGGGGAACACTGAAGCTTTCTTT
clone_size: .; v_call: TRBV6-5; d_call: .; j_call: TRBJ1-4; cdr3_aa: CASSYSYFRGDEKLFF; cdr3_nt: TGTGCCAGCAGTTACTCGTACTTCCGAGGAGATGAAAAACTGTTTTTT
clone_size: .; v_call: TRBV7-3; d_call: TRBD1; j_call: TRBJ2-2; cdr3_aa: CASSPEGFGTVYTGELFF; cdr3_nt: TGTGCCAGCAGCCCCGAAGGGTTCGGGACAGTCTATACCGGGGAGCTGTTTTTT
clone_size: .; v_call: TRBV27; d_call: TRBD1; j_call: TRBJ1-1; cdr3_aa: CASSFLAGRGDLAEAFF; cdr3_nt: TGTGCCAGCAGTTTCCTCGCGGGCAGGGGGGATTTAGCTGAAGCTTTCTTT
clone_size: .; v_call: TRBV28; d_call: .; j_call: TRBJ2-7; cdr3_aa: CASSLPPGRGSYEQYF; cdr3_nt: TGTGCCAGCAGTTTACCCCCTGGCAGGGGCTCGTACGAGCAGTACTTC
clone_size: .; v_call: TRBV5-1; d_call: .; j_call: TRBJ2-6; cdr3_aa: CASSRGEWANVLTF; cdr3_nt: TGCGCCAGCAGCCGTGGGGAGTGGGCCAACGTCCTGACTTTC
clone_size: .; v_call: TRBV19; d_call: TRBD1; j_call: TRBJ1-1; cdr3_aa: CASSMGRGITEAFF; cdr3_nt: TGTGCCAGTAGTATGGGCAGGGGGATAACTGAAGCTTTCTTT
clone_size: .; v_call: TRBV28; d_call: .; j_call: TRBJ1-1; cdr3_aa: CASSLGPHNEAFF; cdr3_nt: TGTGCCAGCAGTTTGGGGCCCCACAATGAAGCTTTCTTT
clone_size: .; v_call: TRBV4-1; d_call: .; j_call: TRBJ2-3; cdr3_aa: CASRVLGTSGADTQYF; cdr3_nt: TGCGCCAGCAGAGTGCTTGGGACTTCCGGGGCAGATACGCAGTATTTT
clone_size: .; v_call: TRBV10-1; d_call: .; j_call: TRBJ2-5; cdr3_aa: CASSDQGRGTQYF; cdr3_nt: TGCGCTAGCAGTGACCAGGGCCGTGGGACCCAGTACTTC
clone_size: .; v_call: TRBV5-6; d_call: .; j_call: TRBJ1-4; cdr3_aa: CASSWWWAGRNEKLFF; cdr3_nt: TGTGCCAGCAGCTGGTGGTGGGCAGGGAGGAATGAAAAACTGTTTTTT
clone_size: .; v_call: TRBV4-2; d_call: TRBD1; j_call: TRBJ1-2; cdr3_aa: CASSQEGDRETNYGYTF; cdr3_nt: TGTGCCAGCAGCCAAGAAGGGGACAGGGAAACTAACTATGGCTACACCTTC
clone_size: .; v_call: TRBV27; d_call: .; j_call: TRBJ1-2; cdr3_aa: CASTPWGPNYGYTF; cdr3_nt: TGTGCCAGCACGCCTTGGGGGCCCAACTATGGCTACACCTTC
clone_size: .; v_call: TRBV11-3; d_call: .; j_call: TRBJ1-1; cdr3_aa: CASSKGGVNTEAFF; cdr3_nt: TGTGCCAGCAGCAAAGGCGGAGTGAACACTGAAGCTTTCTTT
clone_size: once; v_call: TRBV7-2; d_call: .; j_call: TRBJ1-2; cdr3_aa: CASSSPVIYGYTF; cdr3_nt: TGTGCCAGCAGCTCCCCCGTAATCTATGGCTACACCTTC
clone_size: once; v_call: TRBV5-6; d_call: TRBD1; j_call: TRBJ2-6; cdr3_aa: CASSISDRGAPSGANVLTF; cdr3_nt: TGTGCCAGCAGCATCTCCGACAGGGGGGCCCCCTCTGGGGCCAACGTCCTGACTTTC
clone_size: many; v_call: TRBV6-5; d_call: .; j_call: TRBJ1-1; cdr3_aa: CASSYREGTEAFF; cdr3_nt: TGTGCCAGCAGTTACAGGGAGGGCACTGAAGCTTTCTTT
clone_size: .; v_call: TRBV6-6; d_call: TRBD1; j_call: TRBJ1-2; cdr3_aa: CASSYSTGGVDGYTF; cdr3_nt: TGTGCCAGCAGTTATTCGACAGGGGGGGTCGATGGCTACACCTTC
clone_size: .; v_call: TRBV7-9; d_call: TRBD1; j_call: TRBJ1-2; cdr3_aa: CASSLKVITGQGGRGYTF; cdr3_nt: TGTGCCAGCAGCTTAAAAGTAATCACCGGACAGGGGGGACGTGGCTACACCTTC
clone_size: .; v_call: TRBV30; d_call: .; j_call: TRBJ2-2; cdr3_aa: CAWRSGSWDTLYTGELFF; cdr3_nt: TGTGCCTGGAGATCGGGGTCGTGGGATACTCTCTACACCGGGGAGCTGTTTTTT
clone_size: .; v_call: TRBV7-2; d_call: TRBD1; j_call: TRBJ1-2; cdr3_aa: CASSPQTGILPNYGYTF; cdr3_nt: TGTGCCAGCAGCCCGCAGACAGGGATTCTCCCTAACTATGGCTACACCTTC
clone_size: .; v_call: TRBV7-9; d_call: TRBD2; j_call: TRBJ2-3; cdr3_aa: CASTSPSGVSRADTQYF; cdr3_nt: TGTGCCAGCACCTCCCCTAGCGGGGTTTCTCGGGCAGATACGCAGTATTTT
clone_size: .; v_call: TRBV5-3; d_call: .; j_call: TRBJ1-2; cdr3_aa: CARSLTYYYGYTF; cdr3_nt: TGTGCCAGAAGCTTGACATATTACTATGGCTACACCTTC
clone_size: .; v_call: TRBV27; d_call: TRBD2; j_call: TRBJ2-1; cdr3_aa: CASSLSASGYNEQFF; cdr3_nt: TGTGCCAGCAGTTTATCAGCTAGCGGCTACAATGAGCAGTTCTTC
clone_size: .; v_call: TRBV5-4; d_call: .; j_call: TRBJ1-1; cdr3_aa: CASSLVPGEGTEAFF; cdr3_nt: TGTGCCAGCAGCTTGGTTCCAGGGGAAGGCACTGAAGCTTTCTTT
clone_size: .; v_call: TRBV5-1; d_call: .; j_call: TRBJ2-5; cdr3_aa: CASPGANRFQETQYF; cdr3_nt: TGCGCCAGCCCAGGGGCAAACAGATTCCAAGAGACCCAGTACTTC
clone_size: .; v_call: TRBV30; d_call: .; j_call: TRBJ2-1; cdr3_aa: CAWSLRYDEQFF; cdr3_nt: TGTGCCTGGAGTCTCAGGTACGATGAGCAGTTCTTC
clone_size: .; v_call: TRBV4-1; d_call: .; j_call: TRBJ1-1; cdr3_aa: CASSQGALNTEAFF; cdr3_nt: TGCGCCAGCAGCCAAGGAGCATTGAACACTGAAGCTTTCTTT
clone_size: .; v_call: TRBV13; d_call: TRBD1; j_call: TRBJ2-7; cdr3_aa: CASSSTRQGAYEQYF; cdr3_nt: TGTGCCAGCAGCTCCACGAGGCAGGGGGCCTACGAGCAGTACTTC
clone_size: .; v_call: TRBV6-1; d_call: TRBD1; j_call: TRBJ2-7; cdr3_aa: CASSGKGQPHSYEQYF; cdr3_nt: TGTGCCAGCAGTGGAAAGGGACAGCCTCACTCCTACGAGCAGTACTTC
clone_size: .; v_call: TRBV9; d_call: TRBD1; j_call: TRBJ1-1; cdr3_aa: CASSVPRAGGDTEAFF; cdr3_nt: TGTGCCAGCAGCGTGCCTCGGGCAGGGGGTGACACTGAAGCTTTCTTT
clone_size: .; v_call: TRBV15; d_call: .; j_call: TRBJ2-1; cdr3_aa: CATSKEGSEQFF; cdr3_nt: TGTGCCACCAGCAAAGAGGGGAGTGAGCAGTTCTTC
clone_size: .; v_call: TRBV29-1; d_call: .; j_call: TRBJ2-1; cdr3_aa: CSVEGQGYNEQFF; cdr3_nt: TGCAGCGTTGAGGGGCAGGGGTACAATGAGCAGTTCTTC
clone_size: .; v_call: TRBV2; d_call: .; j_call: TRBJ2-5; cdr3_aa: CAGSRPTSETQYF; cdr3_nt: TGTGCCGGATCTAGACCCACGTCCGAGACCCAGTACTTC